These 13 T cell receptor beta chains were sequenced from one sample in a study of shared T cell receptors in the human thymus. Produced via immunoSEQ multiplex PCR; TCRdb's table is partial and in-frame only. Among about 380,000 clones, approximately 95% were seen once, and the ten largest hold about 0.02%. Sequencing was performed on thymocytes. These receptors were collected from a human donor.

The chain couples TRBV9 to TRBJ2-7; D unresolved. The CDR3 runs to 14 residues. The V end was cut by 3 bases, the J end by 0 bases, with 10 bases between. Germline V gene sequence: CDR1 SGDLS, CDR2 YYNGEE. CDR3 coding DNA: TGTGCCAGCAGCGGTGGCAGGAGCTCCTACGAGCAGTACTTC. It translates to CASSGGRSSYEQYF.

The CDR3 sequence: CAISRERNNEQFF. In DNA, the CDR3 is TGTGCCATCAGCAGGGAGCGGAACAATGAGCAGTTCTTC. The chain has TRBV6-1 and TRBJ2-1, with D perhaps given as TRBD1 or TRBD2 (5 bases each). Germline V gives CDR1 MNHNS, CDR2 SASEGT. V was cut by 10 bases and J by 5 bases, with 15 bases left in between. The CDR3 runs 13 residues.

This clone showed up just once. The gene calls are TRBV19 and TRBJ2-7; 9 nucleotides match TRBD2. The V and J ends lost 7 bases and 2 bases, in that order; junction bases with no gene match: 9. The V gene's germline CDR1 is LNHDA and CDR2 SQIVND (reference sequence). The CDR3 runs to 15 residues. CDR3 amino acids: CASKASGEIAYEQYF. CDR3 in DNA: TGTGCCAGTAAAGCTAGCGGGGAAATAGCCTACGAGCAGTACTTC.

This clone was found once. V is TRBV11-1 and J is TRBJ1-1; TRBD1 is a possible D gene (5 bases). The CDR3 runs to 15 residues. V lost 1 base, J lost 4 bases, and 13 bases lay in between. Per germline, CDR1 SGHAT and CDR2 FQDESV (reference sequence). The CDR3 DNA sequence: TGTGCCAGCAGCTTAGTGCGCCCCCAGGGCACTGAAGCTTTCTTT. This translates into CASSLVRPQGTEAFF.

The chain couples TRBV10-3 to TRBJ2-6, with D perhaps TRBD1 (6 bases). The ends were cut back, 0 bases at V and 4 bases at J, with 19 bases in the middle. Germline CDR1 and CDR2: ENHRY and SYGVKD. The CDR3 has 19 amino acids. This chain's CDR3 is CAISESAGTIPSGANVLTF. In DNA, the CDR3 is TGTGCCATCAGTGAGTCGGCCGGGACAATTCCTTCAGGGGCCAACGTCCTGACTTTC.

The gene calls are TRBV6-1 and TRBJ1-2; D ambiguous. The CDR3 length is 13 residues. With 0 bases removed from V and 4 bases from J, the gap between germline ends came to 6 bases. The germline V gene has CDR1 MNHNS and CDR2 SASEGT. CDR3 in amino acids: CASSEAQFYGYTF. The CDR3 DNA follows: TGTGCCAGCAGTGAAGCGCAATTCTATGGCTACACCTTC.

The V call is TRBV28, the J call TRBJ2-1; a weak D match, TRBD2 (5 bases). The germline V gene has CDR1 MDHEN and CDR2 SYDVKM. The CDR3 sequence is 14 residues long. The V end lost 3 bases, the J end lost 14 bases, and 20 bases lay between the germline ends. The CDR3: CASSFCNGSPGEFF. The CDR3 region has the DNA TGTGCCAGCAGTTTCTGTAATGGGAGCCCCGGAGAGTTCTTC.

This rearrangement joins TRBV27 to TRBJ1-5; 7 bases align to TRBD1. Per the germline V gene, CDR1 is MNHEY and CDR2 is SMNVEV (reference sequence). Germline trimming cut 5 bases from V and 6 bases from J; bases unmatched to any gene: 13. The CDR3 extends over 16 amino acids. CDR3 in amino acids: CASSINAGTVGQPQHF. DNA of the CDR3: TGTGCCAGCAGTATAAACGCAGGGACAGTGGGTCAGCCCCAGCATTTT.

This sequence joins TRBV12-5 and TRBJ1-1; the match to TRBD1 covers 8 bases. V lost 5 bases, J lost 5 bases, and 7 bases stayed unmatched. CDR1 LGHNT and CDR2 FRNRAP come from the germline V gene. This CDR3 is built from 14 residues. CDR3 sequence (DNA): TGTGCTAGTGGTCAGGAGACAGGGGAGACTGAAGCTTTCTTT. Encoded protein: CASGQETGETEAFF.

The rearrangement uses TRBV6-1 and TRBJ1-1; 9 nucleotides agree with TRBD1. This CDR3 has 15 residues. Germline lookup yields CDR1 MNHNS and CDR2 SASEGT. The J segment lost 0 bases and the V segment lost 6 bases, leaving 5 bases of the junction unmatched. CDR3 DNA sequence: TGTGCCAGCAGGGTCACAGGGGGCTTGAACACTGAAGCTTTCTTT. Protein product: CASRVTGGLNTEAFF.

A word on this clone: The same CDR3 is also encoded by other DNA sequences in this sample. The V call is TRBV6-1, the J call TRBJ1-3; D gene ambiguous. CDR3 length: 10 amino acids. The V gene lost 7 bases and the J gene lost 4 bases, with 2 bases spanning the gap. CDR1 is MNHNS, CDR2 SASEGT, per germline. DNA of the CDR3: TGTGCCAGCATAGGAAACACCATATATTTT. As protein: CASIGNTIYF.

V gene TRBV6-1 combines with J gene TRBJ2-1; D unresolved. This CDR3 has 13 amino acids. V gave up 8 bases and J gave up 5 bases, with 13 bases separating them. CDR1 and CDR2 (germline): MNHNS, SASEGT. In nucleotides, the CDR3 is TGTGCCAGCGGGTCCCACGAGAACAATGAGCAGTTCTTC. It specifies CASGSHENNEQFF.

The chain employs TRBV7-9 and TRBJ2-1, with a tentative D call TRBD2 (6 bases). The CDR3 has 12 amino acids. V was cut by 4 bases and J by 9 bases, with 10 bases left in between. Germline V CDR1 and CDR2: SEHNR, FQNEAQ (reference sequence). CDR3 coding DNA: TGTGCCAGCAGCTCCCTGCGGGGTGAGCAGTTCTTC. Translating gives CASSSLRGEQFF.